The clone carrying this TCR beta chain was seen only once. What it binds is not known. Cultured CD4+ T cell DNA underwent sequencing with the Oncomine TCR Beta short-read assay. TCRdb used MiXCR to reprocess the PCR reads, holding one entry per CDR3 protein. The sample lists approximately 25,000 distinct CDR3 sequences; less than 35% were seen once. The sample comes from a study of vaccination and CD4 T cells after COVID-19. For the study at large: Eight to ten convalescent cases were mild and one was severe, and all had been SARS-CoV-2 positive by nasal swab PCR. Collection of post-COVID samples occurred a median about 100 days after diagnosis, spanning a range of 35 to 161. Stimulation used overlapping spike peptides from SARS-CoV-2, HCoV-NL63, HCoV-OC43 and HCoV-229E. Cultures serving as controls received a peptide pool (CEFX or HIV-1 Nef) or no peptide.

Time point indicated: late sampling 161 to 241 days after vaccination in three convalescent patients. Treatment denoted: approximately nine-day PBMC culture with coronavirus spike peptide pools or control peptides (ViraFEST assay). CDR3 size: 17 residues. Germline V gives CDR1 SNHLY, CDR2 FYNNEI. Trimming stripped 2 bases from V and 0 bases from J, with 15 bases between. This clonotype was sampled from a human donor who had recovered from COVID-19. The rearrangement links TRBV2 to TRBJ2-3; D unresolved. This specimen was CD4+ T cells from blood, cultured in vitro, taken about 7 months after SARS-CoV-2 vaccination. CDR3 nucleotides: TGTGCCAGCAGTGAAATCGGAAAGGGAAGGAGCACAGATACGCAGTATTTT. Encoded protein: CASSEIGKGRSTDTQYF.